Sequencing of this T cell receptor (beta chain) was carried out in a study of identical twins. The study's findings and limits: Memory repertoires lacked the insertion deficit that abundant cord blood beta clonotypes showed. Cross-sectional statistics underpinned the conclusions; the same donors were not followed.

Concerning this clonotype itself: Its matching antigen is unknown.

This CDR3 spans 18 amino acids. The V and J ends lost 4 bases and 5 bases, in that order; junction bases with no gene match: 9. Germline V gene sequence: CDR1 SGHRS, CDR2 YFSETQ. One entry per CDR3 protein results from TCRdb running MiXCR on the 5' RACE reads. The sample shows roughly 720,000 distinct CDR3 sequences, 15% to 20% of them seen only once. The sample also formed part of further work on T cells expressing NK-cell markers. That investigation notes: The CD3+CD56-NKG2C+ fraction was also led by these clonotypes in a few donors.

Specimen: PBMCs. The sequence was obtained from a woman aged 18-29 years in good health. The chain joins TRBV5-1 to TRBJ2-2, with 15 nucleotides matching TRBD2. Here the CDR3 reads CASSPGTSGGSKTGELFF. CDR3 nucleotides: TGCGCCAGCAGCCCCGGGACTAGCGGGGGGTCTAAAACCGGGGAGCTGTTTTTT.